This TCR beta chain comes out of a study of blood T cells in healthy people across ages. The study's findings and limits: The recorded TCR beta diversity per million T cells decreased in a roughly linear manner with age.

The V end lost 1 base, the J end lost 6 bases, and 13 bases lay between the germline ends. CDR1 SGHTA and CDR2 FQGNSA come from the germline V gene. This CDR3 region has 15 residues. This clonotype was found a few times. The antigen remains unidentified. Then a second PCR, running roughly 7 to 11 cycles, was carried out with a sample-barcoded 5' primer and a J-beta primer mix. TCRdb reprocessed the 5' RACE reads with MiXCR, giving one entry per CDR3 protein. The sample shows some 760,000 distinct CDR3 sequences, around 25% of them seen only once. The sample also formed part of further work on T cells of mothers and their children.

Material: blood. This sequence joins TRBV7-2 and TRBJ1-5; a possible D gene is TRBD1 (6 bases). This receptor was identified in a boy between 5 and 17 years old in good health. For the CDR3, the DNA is TGTGCCAGCAGCTTAGACAGCGGCAGGGGTCAGCCCCAGCATTTT. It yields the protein CASSLDSGRGQPQHF.